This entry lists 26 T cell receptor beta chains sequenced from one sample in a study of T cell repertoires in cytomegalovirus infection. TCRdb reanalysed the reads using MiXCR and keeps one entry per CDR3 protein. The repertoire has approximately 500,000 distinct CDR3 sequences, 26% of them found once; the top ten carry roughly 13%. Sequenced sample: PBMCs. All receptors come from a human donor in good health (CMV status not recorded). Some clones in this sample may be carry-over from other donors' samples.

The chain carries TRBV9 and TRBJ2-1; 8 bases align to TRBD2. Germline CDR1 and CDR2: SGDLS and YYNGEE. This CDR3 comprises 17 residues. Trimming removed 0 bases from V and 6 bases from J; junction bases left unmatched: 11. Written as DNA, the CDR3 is TGTGCCAGCAGCGTAGTCACTAGCGGATCCCCTTCCAATGAGCAGTTCTTC. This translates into CASSVVTSGSPSNEQFF.

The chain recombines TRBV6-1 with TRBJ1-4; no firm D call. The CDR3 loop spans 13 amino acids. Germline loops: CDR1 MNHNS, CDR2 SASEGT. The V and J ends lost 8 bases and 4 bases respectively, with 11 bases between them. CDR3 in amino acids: CASGRVDNEKLFF. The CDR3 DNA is TGTGCCAGCGGCCGGGTGGATAATGAAAAACTGTTTTTT.

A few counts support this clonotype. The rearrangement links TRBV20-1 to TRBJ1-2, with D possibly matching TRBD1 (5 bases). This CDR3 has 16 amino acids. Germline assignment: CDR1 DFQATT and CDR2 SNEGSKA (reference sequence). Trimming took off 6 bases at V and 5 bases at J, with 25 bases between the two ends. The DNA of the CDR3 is TGCAGTGCCCCCGGGACGGTCCGTACCTATGGGTATGGCTACACCTTC. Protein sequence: CSAPGTVRTYGYGYTF.

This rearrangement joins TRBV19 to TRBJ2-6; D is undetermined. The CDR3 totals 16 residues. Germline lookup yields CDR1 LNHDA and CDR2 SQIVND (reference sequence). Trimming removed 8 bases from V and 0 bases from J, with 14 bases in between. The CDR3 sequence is CASLRVGASGANVLTF. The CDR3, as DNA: TGTGCCAGTCTAAGGGTTGGAGCCTCTGGGGCCAACGTCCTGACTTTC. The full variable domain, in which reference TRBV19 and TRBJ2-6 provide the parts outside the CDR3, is DGGITQSPKYLFRKEGQNVTLSCEQNLNHDAMYWYRQDPGQGLRLIYYSQIVNDFQKGDIAEGYSVSREKKESFPLTVTSAQKNPTAFYLCASLRVGASGANVLTFGAGSRLTVL.

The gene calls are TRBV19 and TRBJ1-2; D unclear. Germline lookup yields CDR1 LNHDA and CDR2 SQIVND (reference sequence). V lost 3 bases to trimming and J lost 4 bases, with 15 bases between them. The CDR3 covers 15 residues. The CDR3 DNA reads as TGTGCCAGTAGTATCGGTTCAGATTTATTCTATGGCTACACCTTC. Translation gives CASSIGSDLFYGYTF. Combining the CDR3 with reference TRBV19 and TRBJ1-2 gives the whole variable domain DGGITQSPKYLFRKEGQNVTLSCEQNLNHDAMYWYRQDPGQGLRLIYYSQIVNDFQKGDIAEGYSVSREKKESFPLTVTSAQKNPTAFYLCASSIGSDLFYGYTFGSGTRLTVV.

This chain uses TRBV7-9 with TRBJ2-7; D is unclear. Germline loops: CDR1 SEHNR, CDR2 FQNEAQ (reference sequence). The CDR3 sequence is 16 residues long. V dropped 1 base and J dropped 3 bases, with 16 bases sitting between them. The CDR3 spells CASSLGINRHFYEQYF. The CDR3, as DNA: TGTGCCAGCAGCTTAGGTATCAACCGACACTTCTACGAGCAGTACTTC.

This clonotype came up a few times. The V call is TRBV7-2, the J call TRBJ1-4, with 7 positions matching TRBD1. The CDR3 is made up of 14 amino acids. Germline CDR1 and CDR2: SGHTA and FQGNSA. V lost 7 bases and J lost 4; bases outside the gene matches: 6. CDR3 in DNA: TGTGCCAGCACCGGGACAGTCCTTAATGAAAAACTGTTTTTT. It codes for CASTGTVLNEKLFF.

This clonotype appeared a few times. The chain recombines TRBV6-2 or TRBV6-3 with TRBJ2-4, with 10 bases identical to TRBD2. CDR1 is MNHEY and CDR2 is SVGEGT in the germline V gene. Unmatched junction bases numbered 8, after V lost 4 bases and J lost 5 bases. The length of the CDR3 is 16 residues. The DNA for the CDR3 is TGTGCCAGCAGTTTTCTCGAGCGGGAGGGTGAAAACATTCAGTACTTC. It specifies CASSFLEREGENIQYF.

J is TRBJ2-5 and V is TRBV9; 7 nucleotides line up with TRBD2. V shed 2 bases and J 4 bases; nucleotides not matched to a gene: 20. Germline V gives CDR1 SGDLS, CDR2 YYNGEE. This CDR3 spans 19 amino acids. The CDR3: CASSVGNVGGSSGGETQYF. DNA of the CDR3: TGTGCCAGCAGCGTCGGTAATGTAGGCGGGAGTTCTGGGGGAGAGACCCAGTACTTC.

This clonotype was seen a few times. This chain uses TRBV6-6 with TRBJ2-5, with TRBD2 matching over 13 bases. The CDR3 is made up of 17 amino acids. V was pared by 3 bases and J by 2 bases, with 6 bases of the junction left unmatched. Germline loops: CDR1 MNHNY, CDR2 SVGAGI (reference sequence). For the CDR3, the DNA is TGTGCCAGCAGTTATGGACTAGCGGGAGTGAGGCAAGAGACCCAGTACTTC. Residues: CASSYGLAGVRQETQYF.

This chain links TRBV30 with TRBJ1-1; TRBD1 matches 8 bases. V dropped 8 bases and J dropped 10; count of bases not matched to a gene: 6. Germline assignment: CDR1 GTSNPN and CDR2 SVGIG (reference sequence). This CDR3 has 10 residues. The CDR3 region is CAQQGAIAFF. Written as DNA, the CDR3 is TGTGCCCAGCAGGGGGCCATAGCTTTCTTT.

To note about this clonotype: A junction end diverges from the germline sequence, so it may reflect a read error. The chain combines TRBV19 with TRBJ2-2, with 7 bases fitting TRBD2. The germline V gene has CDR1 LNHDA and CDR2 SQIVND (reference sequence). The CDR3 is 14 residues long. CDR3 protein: CDSKASGNTGELFF. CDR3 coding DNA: TGTGACAGTAAGGCTAGCGGAAACACCGGGGAGCTGTTTTTT. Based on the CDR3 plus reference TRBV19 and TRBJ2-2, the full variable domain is DGGITQSPKYLFRKEGQNVTLSCEQNLNHDAMYWYRQDPGQGLRLIYYSQIVNDFQKGDIAEGYSVSREKKESFPLTVTSAQKNPTAFYLCDSKASGNTGELFFGEGSRLTVL.

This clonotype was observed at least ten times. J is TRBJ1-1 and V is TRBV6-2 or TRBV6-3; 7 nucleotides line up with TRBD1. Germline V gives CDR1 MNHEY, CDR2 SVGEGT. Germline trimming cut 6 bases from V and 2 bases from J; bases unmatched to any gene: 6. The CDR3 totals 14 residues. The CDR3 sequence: CASRTGPINTEAFF. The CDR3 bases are TGTGCCAGCAGGACAGGGCCTATCAACACTGAAGCTTTCTTT.

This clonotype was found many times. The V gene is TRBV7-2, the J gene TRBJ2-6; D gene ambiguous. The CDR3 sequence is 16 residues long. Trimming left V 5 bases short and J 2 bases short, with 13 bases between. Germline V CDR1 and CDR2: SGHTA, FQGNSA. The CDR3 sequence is CASSSSSGAGANVLTF. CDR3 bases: TGTGCCAGCAGCAGTAGTTCCGGAGCTGGGGCCAACGTCCTGACTTTC.

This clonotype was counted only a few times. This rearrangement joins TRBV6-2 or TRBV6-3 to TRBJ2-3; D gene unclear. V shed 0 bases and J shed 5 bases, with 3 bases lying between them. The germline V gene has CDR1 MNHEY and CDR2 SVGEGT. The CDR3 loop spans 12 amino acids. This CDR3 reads CASSYSQDTQYF. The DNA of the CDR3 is TGTGCCAGCAGTTACTCCCAAGATACGCAGTATTTT.

Written as DNA, the CDR3 is TGTGCCAGCAGCTTAGAGACAGGGGGGCTCACTGAAGCTTTCTTT. Amino acid sequence: CASSLETGGLTEAFF. V usage is TRBV7-2 and J usage is TRBJ1-1, with 9 bases aligning to TRBD1. The germline gives CDR1 SGHTA, CDR2 FQGNSA. This CDR3 has 15 residues. V lost 1 base, J lost 4 bases, and 4 bases stayed unmatched.

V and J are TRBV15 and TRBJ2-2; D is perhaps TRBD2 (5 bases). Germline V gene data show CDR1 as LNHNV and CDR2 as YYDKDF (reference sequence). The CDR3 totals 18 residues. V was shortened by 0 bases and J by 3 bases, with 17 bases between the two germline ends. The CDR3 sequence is CATSRDSSWRPDTGELFF. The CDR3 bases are TGTGCCACCAGCAGAGATTCGTCGTGGAGGCCGGACACCGGGGAGCTGTTTTTT.

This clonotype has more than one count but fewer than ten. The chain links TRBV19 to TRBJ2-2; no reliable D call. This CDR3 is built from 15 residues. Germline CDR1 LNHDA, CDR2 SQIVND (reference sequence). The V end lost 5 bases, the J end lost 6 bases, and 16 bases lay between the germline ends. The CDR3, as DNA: TGTGCCAGTAGTGCACGCCGACCCCTACCCGGGGAGCTGTTTTTT. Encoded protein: CASSARRPLPGELFF.

CDR3 sequence: CASRPPGTAADTQYF. The CDR3 DNA reads TGTGCCAGCAGGCCACCCGGGACAGCAGCAGATACGCAGTATTTT. The chain recombines TRBV5-5 with TRBJ2-3; 7 positions match TRBD1. The CDR3 covers 15 residues. With 5 bases clipped from V and 4 bases from J, the junction kept 10 bases outside the gene matches. Germline CDR1 SGHKS, CDR2 YYEKEE (reference sequence).

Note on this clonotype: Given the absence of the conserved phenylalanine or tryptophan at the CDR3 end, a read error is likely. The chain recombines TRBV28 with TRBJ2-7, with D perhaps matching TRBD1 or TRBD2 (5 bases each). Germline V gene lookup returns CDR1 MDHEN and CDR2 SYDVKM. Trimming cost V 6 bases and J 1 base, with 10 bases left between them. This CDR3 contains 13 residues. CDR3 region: CASRRGHSYEQYL. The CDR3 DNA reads TGTGCCAGCAGGAGGGGCCATTCCTACGAGCAGTACCTC.

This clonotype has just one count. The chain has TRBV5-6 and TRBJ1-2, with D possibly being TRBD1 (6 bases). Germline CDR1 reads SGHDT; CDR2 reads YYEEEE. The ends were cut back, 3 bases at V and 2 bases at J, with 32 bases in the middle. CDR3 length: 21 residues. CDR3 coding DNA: TGTGCCAGCAGCTCTATACTAACGGTAACTCCCGGGACAAAACGCAACTATGGCTACACCTTC. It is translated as CASSSILTVTPGTKRNYGYTF.

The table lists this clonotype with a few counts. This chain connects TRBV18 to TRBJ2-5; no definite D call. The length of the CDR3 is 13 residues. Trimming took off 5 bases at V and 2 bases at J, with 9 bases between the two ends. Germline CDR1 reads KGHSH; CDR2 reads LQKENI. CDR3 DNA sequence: TGTGCCAGCTCAGGGCAGCCTCAAGAGACCCAGTACTTC. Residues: CASSGQPQETQYF.

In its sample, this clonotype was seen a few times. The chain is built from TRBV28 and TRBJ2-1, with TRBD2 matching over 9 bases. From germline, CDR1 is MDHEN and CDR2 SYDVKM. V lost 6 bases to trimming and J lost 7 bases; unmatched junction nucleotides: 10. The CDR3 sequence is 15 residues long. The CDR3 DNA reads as TGTGCCAGCAGACGTAGCGGGGGTTTCGGGAATGAGCAGTTCTTC. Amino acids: CASRRSGGFGNEQFF.

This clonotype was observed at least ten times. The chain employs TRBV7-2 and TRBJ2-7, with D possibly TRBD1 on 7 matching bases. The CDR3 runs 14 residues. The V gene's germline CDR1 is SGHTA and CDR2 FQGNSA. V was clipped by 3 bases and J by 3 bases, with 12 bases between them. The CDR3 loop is CASSLGRGVYEQYV. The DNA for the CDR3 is TGTGCCAGCAGCTTGGGCAGGGGGGTCTACGAGCAGTACGTC.

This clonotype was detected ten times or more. The chain's CDR3 is CASSLLQGSGNTIYF. The CDR3, as DNA: TGTGCCAGCAGTCTCCTCCAGGGTTCTGGAAACACCATATATTTT. This sequence joins TRBV12-3 or TRBV12-4 and TRBJ1-3; maybe TRBD1 (5 bases). The CDR3 covers 15 residues. Trimming took 5 bases from V and 1 from J, leaving 12 bases between them.

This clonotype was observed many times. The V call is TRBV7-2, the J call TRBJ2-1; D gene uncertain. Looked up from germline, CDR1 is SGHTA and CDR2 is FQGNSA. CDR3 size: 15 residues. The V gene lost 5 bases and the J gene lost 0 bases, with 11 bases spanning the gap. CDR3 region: CASSPAVGSYNEQFF. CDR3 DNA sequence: TGTGCCAGCAGCCCAGCAGTGGGCTCCTACAATGAGCAGTTCTTC.